Listed here are 12 T cell receptor beta chains from one sample, sequenced in a study of OX40 agonist ivuxolimab in advanced cancers. The method was immunoSEQ multiplex PCR; TCRdb's version includes in-frame clones alone and lacks a portion of them. The profile shows about 52,000 clones, about 86% of them singletons. Sequenced here: CD4+ or CD8+ T cells sorted from blood, sampled in a trial of the OX40 agonist ivuxolimab. The receptors derive from an adult with an advanced solid tumor such as melanoma, head and neck, liver or kidney cancer.

The DNA for the CDR3 is TGCGCCAGCGCCCCCGGAGGAAGCACAGATACGCAGTATTTT. Encoded protein: CASAPGGSTDTQYF. This rearrangement joins TRBV10-1 to TRBJ2-3; D may be TRBD2 (5 bases). The V end was cut by 8 bases, the J end by 0 bases, with 12 bases between. CDR3 size: 14 residues. Per the germline V gene, CDR1 is WNHNN and CDR2 is SYGVQD (reference sequence).

This chain links TRBV6-1 with TRBJ1-1; D is ambiguous. The CDR3 spans 14 residues. Trimming removed 2 bases from V and 1 base from J, with 8 bases in between. Germline-derived CDR1 and CDR2 are MNHNS and SASEGT. The CDR3 spells CASSELDPNTEAFF. DNA for the CDR3: TGTGCCAGCAGTGAATTAGACCCGAACACTGAAGCTTTCTTT.

The chain links TRBV6-4 to TRBJ1-2; D is perhaps TRBD1 (6 bases). The CDR3 consists of 14 residues. Germline V gene lookup returns CDR1 MRHNA and CDR2 SNTAGT. The V end was cut by 5 bases, the J end by 4 bases, with 14 bases between. The CDR3 bases are TGTGCCAGCAGTCCGGGGGCGCAGAGCTATGGCTACACCTTC. Encoded protein: CASSPGAQSYGYTF.

The chain has TRBV18 and TRBJ2-3; 8 bases map to TRBD2. J was trimmed by 3 bases and V by 3 bases; bases with no gene match: 11. The CDR3 spans 17 residues. The germline V gene has CDR1 KGHSH and CDR2 LQKENI. CDR3 in DNA: TGTGCCAGCTCACCGCGCTATAGCGGGGAAACTACAGATACGCAGTATTTT. Translated, it gives CASSPRYSGETTDTQYF.

V usage is TRBV10-1 and J usage is TRBJ2-3, with D possibly called TRBD1 or TRBD2 (6 bases each). This CDR3 region has 16 residues. V gave up 5 bases and J gave up 2 bases, with 17 bases separating them. The germline gives CDR1 WNHNN, CDR2 SYGVQD (reference sequence). The CDR3 reads CASSLSPGAFTDTQYF. The CDR3 region has the DNA TGCGCCAGCAGTCTATCCCCGGGGGCCTTCACAGATACGCAGTATTTT.

V and J are TRBV10-3 and TRBJ2-7; D possibly corresponds to TRBD2 (5 bases). From germline, CDR1 is ENHRY and CDR2 SYGVKD. The CDR3 totals 14 residues. The V gene lost 4 bases and the J gene lost 7 bases, with 17 bases spanning the gap. CDR3 loop: CAISVRDREGEQYF. CDR3 sequence (DNA): TGTGCCATCAGTGTACGAGACCGCGAGGGAGAGCAGTACTTC.

The rearrangement links TRBV9 to TRBJ1-2; D is possibly TRBD1 (5 bases). This CDR3 region has 15 residues. The germline CDR1 and CDR2 sequences are SGDLS and YYNGEE. V was cut by 0 bases and J by 5 bases, with 14 bases left in between. CDR3 sequence (DNA): TGTGCCAGCAGCGTAGAGGCCAGGGCGAATTATGGCTACACCTTC. Translation gives CASSVEARANYGYTF.

The chain links TRBV2 to TRBJ1-5; 7 bases fit TRBD1. This CDR3 has 13 amino acids. The germline V gene encodes CDR1 SNHLY and CDR2 FYNNEI. J gave up 6 bases and V 7 bases, and 6 bases lay outside the gene matches. CDR3 nucleotides: TGTGCCAGCAAGGAGGGGGCGAGTCAGCCCCAGCATTTT. It translates to CASKEGASQPQHF.

This clone was recorded only once. The V call is TRBV10-3, the J call TRBJ2-2; 10 bases agree with TRBD2. The CDR3 covers 16 residues. Per germline, CDR1 ENHRY and CDR2 SYGVKD. The J segment lost 3 bases and the V segment lost 5 bases, leaving 6 bases of the junction unmatched. The CDR3 region has the DNA TGTGCCATCAGTTCAAGCGGGGGGGCTGACACCGGGGAGCTGTTTTTT. Translated, it gives CAISSSGGADTGELFF.

The V call is TRBV5-8, the J call TRBJ2-3, with 12 bases that match TRBD2. The CDR3 extends over 16 amino acids. V lost 4 bases to trimming and J lost 4 bases; unmatched junction nucleotides: 7. The germline CDR1 and CDR2 sequences are SGHTS and YDEGEE. The CDR3 nucleotides read TGTGCCAGCAGCCCTGGACTAGCGGGGCTAGCAGATACGCAGTATTTT. It translates to CASSPGLAGLADTQYF.

This chain links TRBV6-6 with TRBJ1-1; 11 bases match TRBD1. V shed 6 bases and J 3 bases; nucleotides not matched to a gene: 3. This CDR3 region has 14 residues. Germline values: CDR1 MNHNY, CDR2 SVGAGI (reference sequence). CDR3 amino acids: CASRTGQGDTEAFF. The CDR3 DNA reads as TGTGCCAGCAGGACGGGACAGGGGGACACTGAAGCTTTCTTT.

The chain combines TRBV6-5 with TRBJ1-6; D uncertain. The CDR3 is 15 residues long. Trimming left V 5 bases short and J 7 bases short, with 15 bases between. Germline CDR1 and CDR2: MNHEY and SVGAGI. The CDR3 sequence: CASSGTDGTNSPLHF. The DNA for the CDR3 is TGTGCCAGCAGTGGAACAGACGGTACCAATTCACCCCTCCACTTT.